This T cell receptor beta chain originates from a study of T cells in Graves' hyperthyroidism and ophthalmopathy (dated by TCRdb to about 2019). Some background on the complete study: Peripheral blood samples were taken at the time of initial diagnosis, prior to any treatment. To identify distinguishing TCR V-J signatures, a discovery cohort of 100 patients was used, comprising 43 with Graves' ophthalmopathy and 57 with stable Graves' hyperthyroidism. Whether ophthalmopathy could be predicted prospectively was tested in an independent validation cohort made up of 18 hyperthyroidism patients plus 17 patients who later progressed to ophthalmopathy. The approximately 98 discovery patients were randomly divided into training and test sets at a 7:3 ratio. In addition, the study compared T-cell repertoires in thyroid tissue and in blood from roughly six Graves' hyperthyroidism patients. After sampling, hyperthyroidism patients received methimazole starting at 30 mg daily, and ophthalmopathy patients received high-dose intravenous methylprednisolone. According to the paper, TCR Vbeta CDR3 sequencing was carried out on about 140 peripheral blood samples, which came from under 50 ophthalmopathy, around 74 hyperthyroidism and about 17 progressor patients. What the study reported, not specific to this receptor: No statistical method was used to set the sample size in advance, and investigators knew the group allocation. In validation, the model predicted progression to ophthalmopathy with approximately 71% sensitivity and less than 75% specificity, a median of about six months before onset. Most expanded thyroid clonotypes (frequency above 0.001) were also found in blood, which suggests that blood repertoires may mirror thyroid immune responses. A model built on a 13 V-J signature distinguished ophthalmopathy from stable hyperthyroidism, reaching about 89% sensitivity and about 81% specificity in cross-validation and 80%/75% in testing.

The TCR beta CDR3 regions were amplified from RNA transcripts. For the first round of RT-PCR on the TCR CDR3, the HTBI primer set was used together with the Qiagen OneStep RT-PCR kit. The libraries were constructed in a second round of multiplex PCR and then size-selected and purified. Sequencing of the libraries was done on an Illumina HiSeq2000 using paired-end 100 bp reads. On the authors' methods: SOAPnuke was used to process the raw data, throwing out any read that contained adapters or uncalled bases, had a mean Phred below 15, or lacked an exact constant-primer or identifier match. High-quality paired reads were merged using COPE v1.2.5, and each unique nucleotide sequence was defined as a clonotype. MiTCR v1.1 was used to align clonotypes to the IMGT TRBV, TRBD and TRBJ reference segments. The analysis included only V-J combinations with a frequency above 0.0001, which together covered more than 98% of the repertoires. The TCS score was defined as the ratio of F50 (clonal expansion) to E x V (chaos), calculated using BLOSUM62-based TCRdist between CDR3 peptides within each V-J. Welch's t-statistics and random forest reduced 500 to 650 V-J features to 10 to 15, which were used in a naive Bayes classifier (R e1071). Using fastp trimming at Q25 and MiXCR clonotype assembly, TCRdb reanalyzed the public sequencing data and kept in-frame beta chains. Rows are combined by CDR3 protein, so each entry shows the most common genes and DNA. These V and J calls rely on TCRdb rather than the paper's analysis. The sample table contains 490,000 or so distinct CDR3 sequences; only one count was recorded for 20% to 25% of them. About half of the sample belongs to the ten largest clones.

The CDR3 goes from the cysteine to the phenylalanine over 12 residues. Solely the CDR3 DNA is kept, with 36 bases framed from the first base. CDR1 is given as SNHLY and CDR2 as FYNNEI, both from the germline V gene. The junction carries 10 bases between V and J, which are trimmed by 3 bases and 8 bases respectively. As for this clonotype: Its antigen is still unknown. Base qualities are not provided; no much larger clone lies one nucleotide away.

Ophthalmopathy patients had moderately to severely active disease, Clinical Activity Score of at least 3, NOSPECS grade of at least 4, and duration under 3 months. Exclusion was applied to patients with uncontrolled infections, other autoimmune diseases, pregnancy or lactation. Diagnoses were established on the basis of clinical symptoms, serum thyroxine and TRAb, thyroid ultrasound, and orbital computed tomography. PBMCs were separated from 10 ml of fresh peripheral blood using Ficoll-Paque density gradient centrifugation. Total RNA was extracted using Trizol reagent, and RNA quality was assessed on an Agilent 2100 Bioanalyzer.

The receptor was derived from a woman aged 65 to 85 with Graves' ophthalmopathy. In this chain, TRBV2 is recombined with TRBJ1-2; the D gene cannot be named for sure. Input material: blood. The DNA is as follows: TGTGCCAGCAGTGACCAAGGCCGGGGCTACACCTTC. This gives the protein CASSDQGRGYTF.